This TCR beta chain is drawn from a study of CD8 T cells in Susac syndrome. Germline CDR1 GTSNPN, CDR2 SVGIG (reference sequence). CDR3 length: 13 residues. Deletions cut 4 bases from V and 9 bases from J, with 19 bases between. Reverse transcription of 0.5 to 1 ug RNA was performed with random hexamers. TCRdb redid the calling of the immunoSEQ multiplex PCR reads with MiXCR, one entry per CDR3 protein. The sample yields over 300,000 distinct CDR3 sequences, 90% to 95% seen once. Sequenced input: CD4+ T cells from PBMCs. The TCR comes from a human donor with multiple sclerosis. The gene calls are TRBV30 and TRBJ2-7; D possibly corresponds to TRBD2 (6 bases). The CDR3: CAWNAGTTLSQYF. In nucleotides, the CDR3 is TGTGCCTGGAACGCGGGAACCACTCTGTCGCAGTACTTC.